The 27 T cell receptor beta chains below were found in one sample sequenced in a study of OX40 agonist ivuxolimab in advanced cancers. TCRdb's copy holds only in-frame clones and misses some; the assay was immunoSEQ multiplex PCR. The sample carries some 82,000 clones, over 75% recorded once. The sample was CD4+ or CD8+ T cells sorted from blood, taken in a trial of the OX40 agonist ivuxolimab. The receptors derive from an adult with an advanced solid tumor such as melanoma, head and neck, liver or kidney cancer.

Here the CDR3 DNA reads TGTGCCAGCAGCTTATTGGCCTCGAATTCACCCCTCCACTTT. Its protein is CASSLLASNSPLHF. The V call is TRBV11-2, the J call TRBJ1-6; D is ambiguous. Germline V gene sequence: CDR1 SGHAT, CDR2 FQNNGV. The CDR3 spans 14 residues. Deletions cut 2 bases from V and 7 bases from J, with 9 bases between.

This clone has just a few counts. V gene TRBV9 combines with J gene TRBJ1-1; D unclear. CDR1 is SGDLS and CDR2 is YYNGEE in the germline V gene. The CDR3 runs to 15 residues. Trimming pared 4 bases from V and 1 base from J, leaving 14 bases between. CDR3 in amino acids: CASSPRETTNTEAFF. The CDR3 region has the DNA TGTGCCAGCAGCCCCCGGGAGACGACGAACACTGAAGCTTTCTTT.

The rearrangement joins TRBV28 to TRBJ1-3; D remains unclear. The CDR3 covers 12 residues. The germline CDR1 and CDR2 sequences are MDHEN and SYDVKM. The V end was cut by 5 bases, the J end by 4 bases, with 6 bases between. The CDR3 sequence: CASSAPGNTIYF. In nucleotides, the CDR3 is TGTGCCAGCAGTGCTCCGGGAAACACCATATATTTT.

This chain uses TRBV7-3 with TRBJ2-2; D might be TRBD1 or TRBD2, each matching 5 bases. Looked up from germline, CDR1 is SGHTA and CDR2 is FQGTGA. This CDR3 spans 13 amino acids. Trimming left V 4 bases short and J 6 bases short, with 9 bases between. In DNA, the CDR3 is TGTGCCAGCAGCTCCATGGGGGCCGGGGAGCTGTTTTTT. This encodes CASSSMGAGELFF.

The chain joins TRBV6-5 to TRBJ1-1; 10 bases are a match to TRBD1. CDR1 and CDR2 from the germline V gene are MNHEY and SVGAGI. This CDR3 has 15 amino acids. Unmatched junction bases numbered 8, after V lost 5 bases and J lost 5 bases. In DNA form, the CDR3 reads TGTGCCAGCAGTCCCCGGGACAGGGGTGGGACTGAAGCTTTCTTT. It translates to CASSPRDRGGTEAFF.

The chain combines TRBV18 with TRBJ2-7; TRBD2 agrees at 11 bases. This CDR3 spans 15 amino acids. The germline gives CDR1 KGHSH, CDR2 LQKENI. With 6 bases clipped from V and 5 bases from J, the junction kept 9 bases outside the gene matches. The CDR3 here is CASSPLAGGRHEQYF. The CDR3 nucleotides are TGTGCCAGCTCGCCCTTAGCGGGAGGGCGCCACGAGCAGTACTTC.

The chain joins TRBV30 to TRBJ2-5; tentatively, D is TRBD1 or TRBD2 (5 bases each). This CDR3 is 12 amino acids long. The germline V and J ends were trimmed by 5 bases and 5 bases, with 12 bases remaining between them. Germline CDR1 reads GTSNPN; CDR2 reads SVGIG (reference sequence). The CDR3 is CAWEGGTETQYF. The CDR3 DNA reads TGTGCCTGGGAGGGTGGGACGGAGACCCAGTACTTC.

CDR3 sequence reads: CASGPRYEQYF. DNA for the CDR3: TGTGCCAGCGGGCCTCGTTACGAGCAGTACTTC. This chain uses TRBV28 with TRBJ2-7; no firm D call. Trimming cost V 8 bases and J 4 bases, with 9 bases left between them. Germline CDR1 and CDR2: MDHEN and SYDVKM. CDR3 length equals 11 residues.

This clone was seen once. The rearrangement joins TRBV28 to TRBJ2-1; tentatively, D is TRBD2 (5 bases). V lost 7 bases and J lost 3, with 10 bases in between. This CDR3 has 13 amino acids. Germline V gives CDR1 MDHEN, CDR2 SYDVKM. The CDR3, as DNA: TGTGCCAGCACCCAAAGCGGCTACAATGAGCAGTTCTTC. This translates into CASTQSGYNEQFF.

The chain has TRBV28 and TRBJ1-3; D gene unclear. Deletions cut 10 bases from V and 0 bases from J, with 19 bases between. Germline V gives CDR1 MDHEN, CDR2 SYDVKM. The CDR3 contains 16 residues. CDR3 DNA sequence: TGTGCCACAACCCCATTGACAAGAGACTCTGGAAACACCATATATTTT. Translated, it gives CATTPLTRDSGNTIYF.

The chain is built from TRBV10-3 and TRBJ2-2, with 10 bases lining up with TRBD2. V was clipped by 8 bases and J by 4 bases; unmatched bases: 13. CDR1 ENHRY and CDR2 SYGVKD come from the germline V gene. The CDR3 covers 17 residues. The CDR3: CAIGRLAGVSGTGELFF. CDR3 coding DNA: TGTGCCATCGGGCGGCTAGCGGGAGTATCAGGCACCGGGGAGCTGTTTTTT.

The CDR3 here is CASSYLGAQYEQYF. CDR3 nucleotide sequence: TGTGCCAGCAGTTACTTAGGGGCGCAGTACGAGCAGTACTTC. The rearrangement joins TRBV6-5 to TRBJ2-7; D possibly corresponds to TRBD1 (5 bases). V lost 1 base and J 4 bases, leaving 11 bases between the germline ends. The CDR3 has 14 residues. Germline-derived CDR1 and CDR2 are MNHEY and SVGAGI.

The J gene is TRBJ2-2, the V gene TRBV7-2; 10 nucleotides line up with TRBD2. The trim removed 5 bases at V and 5 bases at J, leaving 14 bases unmatched. CDR3 size: 18 residues. Germline CDR1 reads SGHTA; CDR2 reads FQGNSA. The CDR3 reads CASSARNSGRTGTGELFF. The CDR3 DNA sequence: TGTGCCAGCAGCGCACGGAATAGCGGGAGGACCGGAACCGGGGAGCTGTTTTTT.

This chain connects TRBV19 to TRBJ2-1; 7 bases match TRBD1. The CDR3 runs 15 residues. CDR1 and CDR2 from the germline V gene are LNHDA and SQIVND (reference sequence). The V segment lost 9 bases and the J segment 7 bases; nucleotides outside the gene matches: 15. In nucleotides, the CDR3 is TGTGCCAGCAAGCAGAGGGTTGCACAGGGGAATGAGCAGTTCTTC. Amino acid sequence: CASKQRVAQGNEQFF.

This chain joins TRBV7-9 and TRBJ2-1, with D perhaps matching TRBD1 (5 bases). Per the germline V gene, CDR1 is SEHNR and CDR2 is FQNEAQ (reference sequence). Trimming removed 6 bases at V and 9 bases at J, with 18 bases between. The CDR3 runs 14 residues. CDR3 protein: CASSSRVDRAEQFF. CDR3 nucleotides: TGTGCCAGCAGTTCTAGGGTAGACAGAGCTGAGCAGTTCTTC.

The chain employs TRBV28 and TRBJ1-2; tentative D call: TRBD1 (6 bases). This CDR3 spans 13 amino acids. Per germline, CDR1 MDHEN and CDR2 SYDVKM. Trimming took 6 bases from V and 3 from J, leaving 11 bases between them. The CDR3 nucleotides are TGTGCCAGCAGCCCGACAGGCTACTATGGCTACACCTTC. Its protein is CASSPTGYYGYTF.

The chain has TRBV11-2 and TRBJ1-3; D call uncertain. Germline loops: CDR1 SGHAT, CDR2 FQNNGV. This CDR3 is 17 amino acids long. With 2 bases removed from V and 0 bases from J, the gap between germline ends came to 14 bases. The CDR3 region has the DNA TGTGCCAGCAGCTTATCGGGCAGCGGAGTCTCTGGAAACACCATATATTTT. This sequence encodes CASSLSGSGVSGNTIYF.

The V and J genes are TRBV9 and TRBJ1-1, with 7 positions matching TRBD1. Germline CDR1 is SGDLS and CDR2 is YYNGEE. This CDR3 is built from 13 residues. Germline trimming cut 3 bases from V and 4 bases from J; bases unmatched to any gene: 3. This CDR3 is CASSDRDSTEAFF. In nucleotides, the CDR3 is TGTGCCAGCAGCGACCGGGACAGCACTGAAGCTTTCTTT.

The J gene is TRBJ2-1, the V gene TRBV11-2; TRBD2 aligns across 12 bases. Germline CDR1 reads SGHAT; CDR2 reads FQNNGV. This CDR3 contains 16 residues. V was pared by 4 bases and J by 7 bases, with 8 bases of the junction left unmatched. CDR3 DNA: TGTGCCAGCAGCTACCGGACTAGCGGGACTGCTAATGAGCAGTTCTTC. It is translated as CASSYRTSGTANEQFF.

The chain recombines TRBV6-1 with TRBJ2-6; TRBD2 matches at 7 bases. The ends lost 3 bases at V and 2 bases at J; junction bases unmatched: 1. The CDR3 contains 15 residues. Germline V CDR1 and CDR2: MNHNS, SASEGT. DNA for the CDR3: TGTGCCAGCAGTGAGGCGGGGGCTGGGGCCAACGTCCTGACTTTC. Its protein is CASSEAGAGANVLTF.

The chain is built from TRBV27 and TRBJ1-2, with D perhaps TRBD1 (5 bases). The CDR3 length is 13 residues. Looked up from germline, CDR1 is MNHEY and CDR2 is SMNVEV (reference sequence). The CDR3 DNA is TGTGCGAAACTGGAACGGGGCCGAGGAGGCTACACCTTC. Translating gives CAKLERGRGGYTF.

In this sample, this clone turned up once. CDR3 residues: CASSVGLAGYNEQFF. The CDR3 DNA reads TGTGCCAGCAGCGTAGGGCTAGCGGGTTACAATGAGCAGTTCTTC. This chain joins TRBV9 and TRBJ2-1, with 8 bases that match TRBD2. After removal of 0 bases from V and 4 bases from J, the junction contained 3 bases not matched to a gene. CDR3 size: 15 residues. The V gene's germline CDR1 is SGDLS and CDR2 YYNGEE.

This chain uses TRBV28 with TRBJ1-2; TRBD1 agrees at 7 bases. The germline V gene encodes CDR1 MDHEN and CDR2 SYDVKM. The CDR3 covers 14 residues. The V segment lost 2 bases and the J segment 3 bases; nucleotides outside the gene matches: 3. The CDR3 DNA is TGTGCCAGCAGTTTAAAGGGGGCTGACTATGGCTACACCTTC. This sequence encodes CASSLKGADYGYTF.

This clone was recorded once. This sequence joins TRBV7-9 and TRBJ1-4; 10 bases are a match to TRBD1. J gave up 7 bases and V 5 bases, and 7 bases lay outside the gene matches. This CDR3 spans 15 amino acids. Looked up from germline, CDR1 is SEHNR and CDR2 is FQNEAQ (reference sequence). The CDR3 spells CASSLGQGGIEKLFF. For the CDR3, the DNA is TGTGCCAGCAGCCTTGGACAGGGGGGGATTGAAAAACTGTTTTTT. The variable domain in full, completed from reference TRBV7-9 and TRBJ1-4, reads DTGVSQNPRHKITKRGQNVTFRCDPISEHNRLYWYRQTLGQGPEFLTYFQNEAQLEKSRLLSDRFSAERPKGSFSTLEIQRTEQGDSAMYLCASSLGQGGIEKLFFGSGTQLSVL.

The chain carries TRBV28 and TRBJ2-7; D gene unclear. Trimming stripped 2 bases from V and 3 bases from J, with 11 bases between. The CDR3 consists of 14 residues. Per the germline V gene, CDR1 is MDHEN and CDR2 is SYDVKM. The CDR3, as DNA: TGTGCCAGCAGTTTAGAATGGAGCCGCTACGAGCAGTACTTC. It yields the protein CASSLEWSRYEQYF.

The rearrangement uses TRBV5-5 and TRBJ1-5, with a possible D match to TRBD1 (6 bases). The germline V and J ends were trimmed by 3 bases and 0 bases, with 10 bases remaining between them. The CDR3 spans 15 residues. Germline CDR1 SGHKS, CDR2 YYEKEE (reference sequence). For the CDR3, the DNA is TGTGCCAGCAGCTGGTGGACAGATAGCAATCAGCCCCAGCATTTT. Translated: CASSWWTDSNQPQHF. The complete variable domain, with remaining parts taken from reference TRBV5-5 and TRBJ1-5, reads DAGVTQSPTHLIKTRGQQVTLRCSPISGHKSVSWYQQVLGQGPQFIFQYYEKEERGRGNFPDRFSARQFPNYSSELNVNALLLGDSALYLCASSWWTDSNQPQHFGDGTRLSIL.

The chain carries TRBV15 and TRBJ1-2; possible D gene TRBD1, 5 bases. The V and J ends lost 5 bases and 9 bases respectively, with 16 bases between them. Germline V gives CDR1 LNHNV, CDR2 YYDKDF (reference sequence). CDR3 length: 13 residues. CDR3 sequence: CATSRAPADSYTF. The CDR3 DNA reads TGTGCCACCAGCCGGGCCCCGGCGGACAGCTACACCTTC.